The rows below give T cell receptor beta chains drawn from one sample of a study of cytomegalovirus exposure and HLA in healthy donors. Sequencing used immunoSEQ multiplex PCR; TCRdb keeps in-frame clones, though not all of them. The sample lists tens of thousands of clones; around 80% were seen once. Sample: PBMCs. The source is a man in his forties or fifties in good health and CMV-seropositive. CDR3s include the opening cysteine and the closing phenylalanine or tryptophan. D genes are given only for firm matches. Clone size is stated in some rows and not others, as once, few, many or a class when expanded.

v_gene	d_gene	j_gene	len	abundance	CDR3nt	CDR3aa
TRBV27	.	TRBJ2-7	15	.	TGTGCCAGCAGCTATGATCGCTCCCCCCTCGGCGAGCAGTACTTC	CASSYDRSPLGEQYF
TRBV18	TRBD1	TRBJ1-3	18	.	TGTGCCAGCTCACCACGCAGCCAAGCCGGGACAGGGTTAAACACCATATATTTT	CASSPRSQAGTGLNTIYF
TRBV18	TRBD2	TRBJ2-1	14	few	TGTGCCAGCTCAACCCCTAGCGGGGGCAATGAGCAGTTCTTC	CASSTPSGGNEQFF
TRBV2	.	TRBJ2-2	14	.	TGTGCCACCGATGGAATGCAGGGAACCGGGGAGCTGTTTTTT	CATDGMQGTGELFF
TRBV28	.	TRBJ2-6	15	.	TGTGCCAGCTTGGACAGTAGCTCTGGGGCCAACGTCCTGACTTTC	CASLDSSSGANVLTF
TRBV7-9	.	TRBJ2-7	13	.	TGTGCCAGCAGCTTGGCGGGGATGGGCGAGCAGTACTTC	CASSLAGMGEQYF
TRBV7-9	TRBD1	TRBJ1-2	10	.	TGTGCCAGCAGCTATGGGACAGTTTCCTTC	CASSYGTVSF
TRBV18	TRBD1	TRBJ1-4	14	.	TGTGCCAGCTCACCACGACAGGGAAATGAAAAACTGTTTTTT	CASSPRQGNEKLFF
TRBV15	.	TRBJ1-4	14	.	TGTGCCACCAGCAGGGTCCGGGGGAATGAAAAACTGTTTTTT	CATSRVRGNEKLFF
TRBV7-2	TRBD1	TRBJ1-1	15	.	TGTGCCAGCAGCTTTCGACAGGGGGCAAACACTGAAGCTTTCTTT	CASSFRQGANTEAFF
TRBV19	TRBD2	TRBJ2-7	16	.	TGTGCCAGTAGTATAGGAGTGGTAGCGGGAGGATTCGAGCAGTACTTC	CASSIGVVAGGFEQYF
TRBV4-2	TRBD1	TRBJ2-7	16	.	TGTGCCAGCAGCCAAGACGGTGGCAGGGGGCTTAGCGAGCAGTACTTC	CASSQDGGRGLSEQYF
TRBV5-1	TRBD2	TRBJ2-1	15	.	TGCGCCAGCAGCTTGTTAACTAGCGGAGACAATGAGCAGTTCTTC	CASSLLTSGDNEQFF
TRBV6-5	TRBD2	TRBJ2-3	15	.	TGTGCCAGCAGGGAACTAGCGGGGGGAACGGATACGCAGTATTTT	CASRELAGGTDTQYF
TRBV6-4	.	TRBJ1-4	15	.	TGTGCCAGCAGTGACTCGGGCAGGCTAAATGAAAAACTGTTTTTT	CASSDSGRLNEKLFF
TRBV11-2	TRBD1	TRBJ1-4	16	.	TGTGCCAGCAGCTACACGACGGGACAGGCTAATGAAAAACTGTTTTTT	CASSYTTGQANEKLFF
TRBV15	TRBD1	TRBJ1-1	16	.	TGTGCCACCAGCAGGGGACAGGAGTTCGGGAACACTGAAGCTTTCTTT	CATSRGQEFGNTEAFF
TRBV14	.	TRBJ1-6	17	.	TGTGCCAGCAGCCAAGTGGACAAAAGCTCCTATAATTCACCCCTCCACTTT	CASSQVDKSSYNSPLHF
TRBV27	TRBD1	TRBJ2-7	14	.	TGTGCCAGCAGTCCTACCACGACAGGGTCCGAGCAGTACTTC	CASSPTTTGSEQYF
TRBV19	TRBD1	TRBJ1-1	18	.	TGTGCCACTAGTAATCCGCGGCAGGGGGTAAGGGCGAACACTGAAGCTTTCTTT	CATSNPRQGVRANTEAFF
TRBV7-6	TRBD1	TRBJ2-1	15	few	TGTGCCAGCAGCTTAGTGGGGGCAAGGGGGCAGGAGCAGTTCTTC	CASSLVGARGQEQFF
TRBV4-1	TRBD1	TRBJ1-5	14	.	TGCGCCAGCAGCCACCGGACAGGGTGGCAGCCCCAGCATTTT	CASSHRTGWQPQHF
TRBV6-5	.	TRBJ2-1	14	.	TGTGCCAGCAGTGAACGGGGGGCCCCCAAGGAGCAGTTCTTC	CASSERGAPKEQFF
TRBV5-1	.	TRBJ2-5	14	.	TGCGCCAGCAGCTTGGGACAGCTCCAAGAGACCCAGTACTTC	CASSLGQLQETQYF
TRBV6-1	TRBD1	TRBJ1-3	18	.	TGTGCCAGCAGTGAAGTTGGGGCAGGGGGGCGCTCTGGAAACACCATATATTTT	CASSEVGAGGRSGNTIYF
TRBV7-2	TRBD1	TRBJ1-4	17	.	TGTGCCAGCAGCTTACTACCTCGCGGACAGGGATGGGAAAAACTGTTTTTT	CASSLLPRGQGWEKLFF
TRBV6-1	.	TRBJ1-1	11	.	TGTGCCAGCAGTTTACAGGGAAAAGCTTTCTTT	CASSLQGKAFF
TRBV11-2	TRBD2	TRBJ2-5	16	.	TGTGCCAGCAGACGGCCTAGCGGGAGACGACAAGAGACCCAGTACTTC	CASRRPSGRRQETQYF